Below, one TCR beta chain is given with its context. This table comes from immunoSEQ multiplex PCR, and its TCRdb copy is limited to in-frame clones, with some not included. This sample carries 120,000 or so clones, 70% to 90% of them seen once, and the ten largest clones take approximately 1.2%. The CDR3 spans 12 residues. CDR1 and CDR2 (germline): MGHDK, SYGVNS. Trimming pared 3 bases from V and 10 bases from J, leaving 7 bases between. These data originate in a study of blood T cell repertoires in COVID-19. Study summary: Sources were T cells, B-cell-depleted T cells, or PBMCs; the material itself was cDNA or gDNA.

This TCR was recovered from a woman older than 75 with acute or convalescent COVID-19. The chain uses TRBV25-1 and TRBJ1-6; D gene uncertain. The sample taken for sequencing was peripheral blood. CDR3 in amino acids: CASSEYYSPLHF. The CDR3, as DNA: TGTGCCAGCAGTGAGTACTACTCACCCCTCCACTTT.